Shown below are 32 T cell receptor beta chains from a single sample sequenced in a study of T cell responses to AZD1222 COVID-19 vaccine listed by TCRdb under 2021. Receptors were amplified or captured by the immunoSEQ multiplex PCR assay. TCRdb stores this immuneACCESS table with in-frame sequences only. Part of the clones is absent; in the studies checked, under half of the shortfall reflects unresolved V genes, and no reason is known for the rest. The sample yields roughly 70,000 clones; approximately 89% were counted once. In total, the top ten clones hold about 9.3% of the sample. Sample time point, as interpreted from the label and publication: about 28 days (+/-7) after the second vaccine dose. Sequenced material: peripheral blood, taken 28 days after the second AZD1222 dose. The source is an adult who received the AZD1222 COVID-19 vaccine.

This chain uses TRBV6-8 with TRBJ2-6; 9 bases are a match to TRBD1. Germline V gene lookup returns CDR1 MNHGY and CDR2 SAAAGT. V shed 4 bases and J 4 bases; nucleotides not matched to a gene: 11. The CDR3 has 18 amino acids. DNA for the CDR3: TGTGCCAGCAGTTTCCTCCAGGGACAGGGCGCAGGGGCCAACGTCCTGACTTTC. The encoded protein is CASSFLQGQGAGANVLTF.

The V call is TRBV4-2, the J call TRBJ2-2; D perhaps matches TRBD1 (5 bases). The CDR3 is 14 amino acids. Germline V CDR1 and CDR2: LGHNA, YNFKEQ. V was pared by 4 bases and J by 6 bases, with 12 bases between. The CDR3 DNA reads as TGTGCCAGCAGCCCACAGGTCCCTGCCGGGGAGCTGTTTTTT. Translation gives CASSPQVPAGELFF.

The rearrangement links TRBV5-4 to TRBJ2-1; D remains ambiguous. V lost 0 bases to trimming and J lost 0 bases, with 10 bases between them. The CDR3 extends over 16 amino acids. Germline-derived CDR1 and CDR2 are SGHNT and YYREEE (reference sequence). This chain's CDR3 is CASSLGAPSSYNEQFF. The CDR3 DNA sequence: TGTGCCAGCAGCTTGGGGGCGCCCAGCTCCTACAATGAGCAGTTCTTC.

The chain uses TRBV9 and TRBJ2-6; 7 bases agree with TRBD2. Trimming cost V 0 bases and J 1 base; bases outside gene matches: 13. The CDR3 is 20 residues long. CDR1 and CDR2 (germline): SGDLS, YYNGEE. The CDR3: CASSVDGGRLEGSGANVLTF. The DNA for the CDR3 is TGTGCCAGCAGCGTAGATGGCGGGAGACTAGAAGGGTCTGGGGCCAACGTCCTGACTTTC.

V usage is TRBV3-1 (or the pseudogene TRBV3-2) and J usage is TRBJ1-2; D possibly corresponds to TRBD1 (5 bases). Germline CDR1 and CDR2: LGHDT and YNNKEL (reference sequence). Trimming shortened V by 2 bases and J by 7 bases, and 14 bases separated the two germline ends. CDR3 size: 14 residues. The DNA of the CDR3 is TGTGCCAGCAGCCAACCAGGAGGAGGGGTTGGCTACACCTTC. Protein: CASSQPGGGVGYTF.

This sequence joins TRBV7-9 and TRBJ1-2; 7 nucleotides match TRBD1. The germline gives CDR1 SEHNR, CDR2 FQNEAQ (reference sequence). The CDR3 is 15 residues long. The V gene end was trimmed by 5 bases and the J gene end by 5 bases; junction bases not matched to a gene: 11. In nucleotides, the CDR3 is TGTGCCAGCAGCCCCCGGGACAGCGACAATTATGGCTACACCTTC. Protein: CASSPRDSDNYGYTF. The variable domain in full, completed from reference TRBV7-9 and TRBJ1-2, reads DTGVSQNPRHKITKRGQNVTFRCDPISEHNRLYWYRQTLGQGPEFLTYFQNEAQLEKSRLLSDRFSAERPKGSFSTLEIQRTEQGDSAMYLCASSPRDSDNYGYTFGSGTRLTVV.

This chain connects TRBV5-6 to TRBJ1-1, with 10 bases identical to TRBD1. CDR3 length: 14 amino acids. In germline, CDR1 is SGHDT, CDR2 YYEEEE. V gave up 4 bases and J gave up 4 bases; unmatched junction bases: 4. Here the CDR3 reads CASSIGTGVTEAFF. In DNA form, the CDR3 reads TGTGCCAGCAGCATAGGGACAGGGGTCACTGAAGCTTTCTTT.

This sequence joins TRBV20-1 and TRBJ2-7, with D perhaps TRBD1 (5 bases). The ends were cut back, 3 bases at V and 0 bases at J, with 12 bases in the middle. Germline V CDR1 and CDR2: DFQATT, SNEGSKA (reference sequence). The CDR3 is 14 residues long. Here the CDR3 reads CSASYRWLSYEQYF. In DNA form, the CDR3 reads TGCAGTGCTAGTTACAGGTGGCTCTCCTACGAGCAGTACTTC.

This clone came up once. The V gene is TRBV28, the J gene TRBJ2-7, with TRBD2 matching 15 bases. The V gene end was trimmed by 4 bases and the J gene end by 4 bases; junction bases not matched to a gene: 5. This CDR3 region has 16 residues. From germline, CDR1 is MDHEN and CDR2 SYDVKM. DNA of the CDR3: TGTGCCAGCAGTTCCCCAGGGACTAGCGGGGGGTACGAGCAGTACTTC. This sequence encodes CASSSPGTSGGYEQYF. Drawing the rest from reference TRBV28 and TRBJ2-7, the complete variable domain is DVKVTQSSRYLVKRTGEKVFLECVQDMDHENMFWYRQDPGLGLRLIYFSYDVKMKEKGDIPEGYSVSREKKERFSLILESASTNQTSMYLCASSSPGTSGGYEQYFGPGTRLTVT.

The V and J genes are TRBV14 and TRBJ1-2; D gene unclear. CDR1 and CDR2 from the germline V gene are SGHDN and FVKESK. Trimming took off 2 bases at V and 3 bases at J, with 10 bases between the two ends. The CDR3 is made up of 14 amino acids. As DNA, the CDR3 is TGTGCCAGCAGCCAACCGGGGAAGGACTATGGCTACACCTTC. Translation: CASSQPGKDYGYTF. The variable domain in full, completed from reference TRBV14 and TRBJ1-2, reads EAGVTQFPSHSVIEKGQTVTLRCDPISGHDNLYWYRRVMGKEIKFLLHFVKESKQDESGMPNNRFLAERTGGTYSTLKVQPAELEDSGVYFCASSQPGKDYGYTFGSGTRLTVV.

This clone was detected only a few times. The chain links TRBV29-1 to TRBJ1-2, with a tentative D call TRBD1 (5 bases). V lost 5 bases to trimming and J lost 4 bases, with 11 bases between them. The CDR3 runs 12 residues. Germline assignment: CDR1 SQVTM and CDR2 ANQGSEA. CDR3 region: CSVIIDSYGYTF. CDR3 DNA sequence: TGCAGCGTTATTATTGACAGCTATGGCTACACCTTC.

This rearrangement joins TRBV19 to TRBJ2-2; 9 bases line up with TRBD1. The CDR3 is made up of 14 amino acids. Germline V CDR1 and CDR2: LNHDA, SQIVND (reference sequence). Unmatched junction bases numbered 5, after V lost 5 bases and J lost 7 bases. CDR3 sequence (DNA): TGTGCCAGTAGTTACAGGGGGCTAGGCGGGGAGCTGTTTTTT. Amino acids: CASSYRGLGGELFF.

The V gene is TRBV4-2, the J gene TRBJ2-3; D is possibly TRBD2 (6 bases). This CDR3 is built from 16 residues. Between the trimmed V and J ends, which lost 0 bases and 2 bases, there was a span of 12 bases. The germline CDR1 and CDR2 sequences are LGHNA and YNFKEQ. In DNA, the CDR3 is TGTGCCAGCAGCCAAGAGTCGGGACTTCCCACAGATACGCAGTATTTT. Protein sequence: CASSQESGLPTDTQYF.

The genes are TRBV3-1 (or the pseudogene TRBV3-2) and TRBJ2-7, with D perhaps TRBD1 or TRBD2 (6 bases each). The germline V gene has CDR1 LGHDT and CDR2 YNNKEL (reference sequence). Trimming cost V 5 bases and J 0 bases, with 14 bases left between them. The length of the CDR3 is 15 residues. The CDR3 spells CASSRGASSSYEQYF. CDR3 nucleotide sequence: TGTGCCAGCAGCAGGGGGGCCTCCAGCTCCTACGAGCAGTACTTC.

V is TRBV30 and J is TRBJ1-5; 7 nucleotides align to TRBD1. J gave up 5 bases and V 4 bases, and 14 bases lay outside the gene matches. The CDR3 spans 16 residues. Germline values: CDR1 GTSNPN, CDR2 SVGIG (reference sequence). The CDR3 region is CAWNPGGRIRDQPQHF. CDR3 DNA sequence: TGTGCCTGGAACCCAGGGGGACGAATTAGGGATCAGCCCCAGCATTTT.

The V call is TRBV6-5, the J call TRBJ2-1; 7 bases agree with TRBD2. V lost 1 base and J lost 8; bases outside the gene matches: 11. The CDR3 contains 16 residues. The V gene's germline CDR1 is MNHEY and CDR2 SVGAGI. The CDR3 is CASSYFAGVSVDEQFF. The CDR3 bases are TGTGCCAGCAGTTACTTTGCGGGAGTCAGTGTCGATGAGCAGTTCTTC.

This chain joins TRBV6-2 or TRBV6-3 and TRBJ2-1; 11 nucleotides agree with TRBD2. The CDR3 runs to 15 residues. Germline loops: CDR1 MNHEY, CDR2 SVGEGT. Trimming took 6 bases from V and 8 from J; bases not matched to a gene: 9. CDR3 in amino acids: CASSHLAGGRDEQFF. DNA for the CDR3: TGTGCCAGCAGCCATCTAGCGGGGGGACGGGATGAGCAGTTCTTC.

J is TRBJ2-7 and V is TRBV28; a possible D gene is TRBD1 (5 bases). The V gene's germline CDR1 is MDHEN and CDR2 SYDVKM. Trimming cost V 6 bases and J 9 bases, with 18 bases left between them. CDR3 length: 13 residues. This CDR3 is CASSPGTGRRQYF. The CDR3 DNA reads TGTGCCAGCAGCCCAGGTACAGGACGTAGGCAGTACTTC.

A single count supports this clone. In DNA, the CDR3 is TGCAGCGTTGCAGGGACGGATCAGCCCCAGCATTTT. This sequence encodes CSVAGTDQPQHF. The rearrangement uses TRBV29-1 and TRBJ1-5, with D possibly being TRBD1 (5 bases). The CDR3 sequence is 12 residues long. V lost 4 bases and J lost 5, with 9 bases in between. Germline assignment: CDR1 SQVTM and CDR2 ANQGSEA. The full variable domain, in which reference TRBV29-1 and TRBJ1-5 provide the parts outside the CDR3, is SAVISQKPSRDICQRGTSLTIQCQVDSQVTMMFWYRQQPGQSLTLIATANQGSEATYESGFVIDKFPISRPNLTFSTLTVSNMSPEDSSIYLCSVAGTDQPQHFGDGTRLSIL.

This sequence joins TRBV12-3 or TRBV12-4 and TRBJ1-5; D is perhaps TRBD1 (5 bases). V lost 6 bases, J lost 6 bases, and 12 bases lay in between. The CDR3 spans 13 residues. The CDR3 sequence: CASRRGVGQPQHF. CDR3 nucleotides: TGTGCCAGCAGACGAGGGGTGGGTCAGCCCCAGCATTTT.

The chain has TRBV19 and TRBJ1-1; 7 positions agree with TRBD1. The V gene end was trimmed by 4 bases and the J gene end by 9 bases; junction bases not matched to a gene: 14. CDR1 is LNHDA, CDR2 SQIVND, per germline (reference sequence). CDR3 length: 15 residues. Here the CDR3 reads CASSTTGISTGQAFF. The CDR3 nucleotides read TGTGCCAGTAGTACGACAGGGATAAGTACGGGGCAAGCTTTCTTT.

V is TRBV9 and J is TRBJ1-3; D gene ambiguous. CDR3 length: 15 amino acids. Germline V gene sequence: CDR1 SGDLS, CDR2 YYNGEE. Between the trimmed V and J ends, which lost 0 bases and 3 bases, there was a span of 10 bases. The CDR3 reads CASSVVGTGGNTIYF. CDR3 bases: TGTGCCAGCAGCGTAGTAGGAACGGGTGGAAACACCATATATTTT.

The chain joins TRBV14 to TRBJ1-3; no definite D call. V lost 1 base, J lost 4 bases, and 5 bases lay in between. Germline-derived CDR1 and CDR2 are SGHDN and FVKESK. The CDR3 is 13 amino acids. The CDR3 loop is CASSQGPGNTIYF. In nucleotides, the CDR3 is TGTGCCAGCAGCCAAGGCCCCGGAAACACCATATATTTT.

The V call is TRBV6-2 or TRBV6-3, the J call TRBJ2-1; 10 nucleotides agree with TRBD1. The V gene's germline CDR1 is MNHEY and CDR2 SVGEGT. Germline trimming cut 2 bases from V and 5 bases from J; bases unmatched to any gene: 6. The CDR3 runs to 16 residues. The DNA of the CDR3 is TGTGCCAGCAGTTACCCGGGACAGGGGATTAACAATGAGCAGTTCTTC. Its protein product is CASSYPGQGINNEQFF.

CDR3 nucleotides: TGTGCCAGCAGTTACTCGACGGGAAGGTCTGAAGCTTTCTTT. This sequence encodes CASSYSTGRSEAFF. The gene calls are TRBV6-5 and TRBJ1-1; D unresolved. The ends were cut back, 0 bases at V and 6 bases at J, with 11 bases in the middle. This CDR3 region has 14 residues. Germline CDR1 reads MNHEY; CDR2 reads SVGAGI.

The chain couples TRBV5-1 to TRBJ2-7, with 11 nucleotides matching TRBD2. Losses at the gene ends were 0 bases for V and 3 bases for J; bases not matched to a gene: 2. CDR3 length: 15 residues. From germline, CDR1 is SGHRS and CDR2 YFSETQ. The DNA of the CDR3 is TGCGCCAGCAGCTTGGATACTAGCGGGGGCTACGAGCAGTACTTC. It codes for CASSLDTSGGYEQYF.

The gene calls are TRBV19 and TRBJ2-1, with 7 positions matching TRBD2. CDR1 and CDR2 (germline): LNHDA, SQIVND (reference sequence). The CDR3 extends over 16 amino acids. Trimming took 3 bases from V and 8 from J; bases not matched to a gene: 13. The DNA of the CDR3 is TGTGCCAGTAGTATGGCTTGGAGCGGGACTAAGGATGAGCAGTTCTTC. Translated, it gives CASSMAWSGTKDEQFF.

This chain connects TRBV19 to TRBJ1-6; D is perhaps TRBD1 (6 bases). The germline V gene has CDR1 LNHDA and CDR2 SQIVND (reference sequence). V gave up 5 bases and J gave up 7 bases, with 18 bases separating them. The CDR3 is 16 residues long. The CDR3 reads CASSSTRQVRNSPLHF. CDR3 in DNA: TGTGCCAGTAGTTCCACAAGACAGGTTCGGAATTCACCCCTCCACTTT.

The chain combines TRBV19 with TRBJ1-5; no clear D. Germline V lookup: CDR1 LNHDA, CDR2 SQIVND (reference sequence). This CDR3 has 12 residues. V was cut by 6 bases and J by 2 bases, with 5 bases left in between. The CDR3 loop is CASRGRNQPQHF. DNA for the CDR3: TGTGCCAGTAGAGGTCGCAATCAGCCCCAGCATTTT.

This chain connects TRBV4-2 to TRBJ1-3; D remains ambiguous. Per the germline V gene, CDR1 is LGHNA and CDR2 is YNFKEQ. The CDR3 contains 17 residues. Trimming shortened V by 1 base and J by 1 base, and 14 bases separated the two germline ends. The CDR3 here is CASSQVTLGRSGNTIYF. The DNA for the CDR3 is TGTGCCAGCAGCCAAGTTACTCTGGGGAGGTCTGGAAACACCATATATTTT.

The chain joins TRBV7-8 to TRBJ1-4, with D unresolved. Germline CDR1 SGHVS, CDR2 FQNEAQ. This CDR3 has 16 amino acids. The V and J ends lost 5 bases and 0 bases respectively, with 13 bases between them. The CDR3 DNA sequence: TGTGCCAGCAGCCATTTTTTGGGCCCAACTAATGAAAAACTGTTTTTT. It specifies CASSHFLGPTNEKLFF.

V usage is TRBV6-5 and J usage is TRBJ2-1, with D hard to call. There are 14 residues in the CDR3. The V gene lost 4 bases and the J gene lost 5 bases, with 12 bases spanning the gap. Germline V gene sequence: CDR1 MNHEY, CDR2 SVGAGI. The CDR3 region is CASSSPRAHNEQFF. Written as DNA, the CDR3 is TGTGCCAGCAGTTCCCCCCGAGCGCACAATGAGCAGTTCTTC.